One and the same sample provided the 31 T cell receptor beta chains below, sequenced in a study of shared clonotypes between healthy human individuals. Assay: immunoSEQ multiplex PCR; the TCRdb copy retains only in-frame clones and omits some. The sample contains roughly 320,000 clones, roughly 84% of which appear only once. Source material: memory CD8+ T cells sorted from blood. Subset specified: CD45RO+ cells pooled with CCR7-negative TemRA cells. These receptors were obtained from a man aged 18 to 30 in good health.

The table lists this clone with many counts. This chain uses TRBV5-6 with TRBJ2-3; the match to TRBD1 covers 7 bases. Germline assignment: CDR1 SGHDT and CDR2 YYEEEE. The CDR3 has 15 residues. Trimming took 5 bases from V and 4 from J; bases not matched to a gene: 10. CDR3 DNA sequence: TGTGCCAGCAGAAGGAAGGACAGGCACCCAGATACGCAGTATTTT. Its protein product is CASRRKDRHPDTQYF.

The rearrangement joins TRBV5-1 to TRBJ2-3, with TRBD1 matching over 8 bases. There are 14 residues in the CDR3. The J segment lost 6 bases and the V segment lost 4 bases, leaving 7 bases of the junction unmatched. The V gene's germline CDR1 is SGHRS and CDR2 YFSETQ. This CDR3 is CASSATGVWDTQYF. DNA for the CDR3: TGCGCCAGCAGCGCGACAGGGGTCTGGGATACGCAGTATTTT.

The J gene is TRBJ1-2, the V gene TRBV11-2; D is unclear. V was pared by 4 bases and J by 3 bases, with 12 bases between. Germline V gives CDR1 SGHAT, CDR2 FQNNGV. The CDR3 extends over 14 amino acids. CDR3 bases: TGTGCCAGCAGCTACACGGGTACGGACTATGGCTACACCTTC. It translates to CASSYTGTDYGYTF.

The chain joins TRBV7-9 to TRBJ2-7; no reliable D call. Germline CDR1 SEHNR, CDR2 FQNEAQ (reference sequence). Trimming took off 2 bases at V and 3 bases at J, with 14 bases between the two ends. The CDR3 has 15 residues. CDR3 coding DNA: TGTGCCAGCAGCTTAAACACATTTACCGTCTACGAGCAGTACTTC. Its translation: CASSLNTFTVYEQYF.

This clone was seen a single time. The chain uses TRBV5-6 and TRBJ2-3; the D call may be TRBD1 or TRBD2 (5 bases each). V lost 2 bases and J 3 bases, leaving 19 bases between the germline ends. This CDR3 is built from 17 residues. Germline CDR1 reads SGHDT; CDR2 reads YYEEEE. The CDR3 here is CASSFGGGWGSTDTQYF. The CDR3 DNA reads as TGTGCCAGCAGCTTTGGTGGCGGGTGGGGGTCTACAGATACGCAGTATTTT.

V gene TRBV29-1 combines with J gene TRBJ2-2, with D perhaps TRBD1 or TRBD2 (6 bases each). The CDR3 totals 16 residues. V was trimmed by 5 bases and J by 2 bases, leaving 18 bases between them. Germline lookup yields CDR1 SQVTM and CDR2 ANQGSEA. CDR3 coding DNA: TGCAGCGTTTCCGGGACAAGGGGGGTTAACACCGGGGAGCTGTTTTTT. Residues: CSVSGTRGVNTGELFF.

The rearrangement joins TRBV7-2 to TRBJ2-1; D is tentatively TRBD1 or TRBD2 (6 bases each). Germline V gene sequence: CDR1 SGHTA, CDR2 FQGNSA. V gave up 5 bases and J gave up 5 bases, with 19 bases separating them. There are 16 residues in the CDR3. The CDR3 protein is CASSTVRGEANNEQFF. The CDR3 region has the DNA TGTGCCAGCAGCACCGTGAGGGGGGAGGCTAACAATGAGCAGTTCTTC.

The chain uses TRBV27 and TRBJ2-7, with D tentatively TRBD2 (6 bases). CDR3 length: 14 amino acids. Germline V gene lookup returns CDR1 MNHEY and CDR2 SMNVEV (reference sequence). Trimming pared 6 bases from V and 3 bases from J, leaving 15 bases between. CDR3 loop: CASSPTGTGYEQYF. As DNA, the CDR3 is TGTGCCAGCAGCCCTACCGGGACTGGCTACGAGCAGTACTTC.

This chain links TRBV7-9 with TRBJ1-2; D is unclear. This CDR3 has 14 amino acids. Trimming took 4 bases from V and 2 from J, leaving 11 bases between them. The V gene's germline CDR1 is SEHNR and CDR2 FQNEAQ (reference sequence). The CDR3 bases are TGTGCCAGCAGCTCCCCATTACTCAACTATGGCTACACCTTC. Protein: CASSSPLLNYGYTF. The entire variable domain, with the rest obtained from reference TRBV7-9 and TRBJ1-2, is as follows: DTGVSQNPRHKITKRGQNVTFRCDPISEHNRLYWYRQTLGQGPEFLTYFQNEAQLEKSRLLSDRFSAERPKGSFSTLEIQRTEQGDSAMYLCASSSPLLNYGYTFGSGTRLTVV.

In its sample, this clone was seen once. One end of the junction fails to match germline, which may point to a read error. CDR3 sequence: CASSVGTGSYDYTF. The CDR3 region has the DNA TGTGCCAGCAGCGTGGGGACGGGTAGTTATGACTACACCTTC. The chain couples TRBV9 to TRBJ1-2; possibly TRBD1 for D (5 bases). CDR1 SGDLS and CDR2 YYNGEE come from the germline V gene. The CDR3 totals 14 residues.

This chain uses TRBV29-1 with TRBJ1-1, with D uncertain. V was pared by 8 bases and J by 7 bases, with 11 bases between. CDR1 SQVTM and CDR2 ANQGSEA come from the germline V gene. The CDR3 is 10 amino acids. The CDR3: CSITVVEAFF. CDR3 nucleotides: TGCAGCATCACCGTAGTTGAAGCTTTCTTT. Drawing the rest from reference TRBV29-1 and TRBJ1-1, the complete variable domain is SAVISQKPSRDICQRGTSLTIQCQVDSQVTMMFWYRQQPGQSLTLIATANQGSEATYESGFVIDKFPISRPNLTFSTLTVSNMSPEDSSIYLCSITVVEAFFGQGTRLTVV.

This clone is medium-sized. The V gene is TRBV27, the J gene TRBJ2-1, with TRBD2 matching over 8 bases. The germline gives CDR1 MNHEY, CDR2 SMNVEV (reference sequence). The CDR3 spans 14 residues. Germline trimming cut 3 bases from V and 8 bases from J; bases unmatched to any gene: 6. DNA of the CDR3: TGTGCCAGCAGTTTGGCGGGAGGATACGATGAGCAGTTCTTC. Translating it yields CASSLAGGYDEQFF.

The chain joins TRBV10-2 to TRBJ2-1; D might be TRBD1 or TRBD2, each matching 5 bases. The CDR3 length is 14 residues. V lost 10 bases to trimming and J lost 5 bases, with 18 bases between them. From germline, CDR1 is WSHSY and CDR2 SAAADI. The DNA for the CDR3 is TGCGCCACCGGGCGGGCAATGGGGCACAATGAGCAGTTCTTC. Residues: CATGRAMGHNEQFF.

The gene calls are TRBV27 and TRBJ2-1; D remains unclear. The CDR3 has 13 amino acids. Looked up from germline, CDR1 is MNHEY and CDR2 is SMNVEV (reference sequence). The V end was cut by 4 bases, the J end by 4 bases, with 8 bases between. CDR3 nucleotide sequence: TGTGCCAGCAGTTATTCCCGGTACAATGAGCAGTTCTTC. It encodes CASSYSRYNEQFF.

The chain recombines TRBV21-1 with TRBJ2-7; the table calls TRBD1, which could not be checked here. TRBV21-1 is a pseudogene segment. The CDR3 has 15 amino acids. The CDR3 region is CASSNDRGSSYEQYF. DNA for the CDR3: TGTGCCAGCAGCAATGACAGGGGAAGCTCCTACGAGCAGTACTTC.

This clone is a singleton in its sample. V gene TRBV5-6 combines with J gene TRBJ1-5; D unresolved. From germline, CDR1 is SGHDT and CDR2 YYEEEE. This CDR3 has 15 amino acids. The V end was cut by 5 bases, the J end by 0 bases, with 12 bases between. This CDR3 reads CASSKGGDSNQPQHF. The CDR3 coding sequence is TGTGCCAGCAGTAAGGGAGGTGATAGCAATCAGCCCCAGCATTTT.

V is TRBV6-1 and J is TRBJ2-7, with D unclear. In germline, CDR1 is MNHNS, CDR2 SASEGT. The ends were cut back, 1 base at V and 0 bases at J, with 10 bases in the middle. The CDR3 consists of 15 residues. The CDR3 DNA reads TGTGCCAGCAGTGAAGGGCTCCTAGGCTCCTACGAGCAGTACTTC. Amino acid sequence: CASSEGLLGSYEQYF.

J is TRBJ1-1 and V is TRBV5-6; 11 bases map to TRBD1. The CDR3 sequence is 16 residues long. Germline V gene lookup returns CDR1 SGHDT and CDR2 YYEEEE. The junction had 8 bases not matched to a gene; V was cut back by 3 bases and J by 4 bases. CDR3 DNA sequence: TGTGCCAGCAGCTACGGGACAGGGGGAGATAGCACTGAAGCTTTCTTT. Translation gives CASSYGTGGDSTEAFF. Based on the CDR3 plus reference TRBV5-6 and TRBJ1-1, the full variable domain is DAGVTQSPTHLIKTRGQQVTLRCSPKSGHDTVSWYQQALGQGPQFIFQYYEEEERQRGNFPDRFSGHQFPNYSSELNVNALLLGDSALYLCASSYGTGGDSTEAFFGQGTRLTVV.

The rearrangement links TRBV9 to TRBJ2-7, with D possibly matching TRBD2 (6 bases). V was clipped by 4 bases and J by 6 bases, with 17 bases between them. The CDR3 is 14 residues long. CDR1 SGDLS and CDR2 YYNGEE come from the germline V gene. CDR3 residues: CASSPGSWDFEQYF. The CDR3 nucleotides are TGTGCCAGCAGCCCGGGCTCGTGGGACTTCGAGCAGTACTTC.

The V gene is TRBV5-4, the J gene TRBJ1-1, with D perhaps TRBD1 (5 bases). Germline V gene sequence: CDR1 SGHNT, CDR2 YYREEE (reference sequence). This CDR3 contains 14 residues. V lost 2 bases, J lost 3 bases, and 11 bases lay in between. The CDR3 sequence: CASSFDLGDTEAFF. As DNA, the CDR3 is TGTGCCAGCAGCTTCGACCTGGGGGACACTGAAGCTTTCTTT. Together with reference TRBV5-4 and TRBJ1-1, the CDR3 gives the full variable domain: ETGVTQSPTHLIKTRGQQVTLRCSSQSGHNTVSWYQQALGQGPQFIFQYYREEENGRGNFPPRFSGLQFPNYSSELNVNALELDDSALYLCASSFDLGDTEAFFGQGTRLTVV.

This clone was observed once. The CDR3: CASSLYLGLAGVETQYF. The CDR3 region has the DNA TGTGCCAGCAGCTTATATTTGGGACTAGCGGGAGTGGAGACCCAGTACTTC. This sequence joins TRBV7-9 and TRBJ2-5, with 14 bases that match TRBD2. V lost 2 bases and J lost 5; bases outside the gene matches: 7. CDR1 and CDR2 (germline): SEHNR, FQNEAQ (reference sequence). This CDR3 comprises 17 residues. The entire variable domain, with the rest obtained from reference TRBV7-9 and TRBJ2-5, is as follows: DTGVSQNPRHKITKRGQNVTFRCDPISEHNRLYWYRQTLGQGPEFLTYFQNEAQLEKSRLLSDRFSAERPKGSFSTLEIQRTEQGDSAMYLCASSLYLGLAGVETQYFGPGTRLLVL.

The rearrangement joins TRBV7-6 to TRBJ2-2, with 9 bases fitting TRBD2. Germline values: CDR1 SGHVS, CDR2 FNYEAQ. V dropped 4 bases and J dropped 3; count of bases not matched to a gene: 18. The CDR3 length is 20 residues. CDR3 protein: CASSSSVSLAGVGDTGELFF. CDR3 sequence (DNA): TGTGCCAGCAGCTCGTCCGTGTCCTTAGCGGGAGTGGGGGACACCGGGGAGCTGTTTTTT.

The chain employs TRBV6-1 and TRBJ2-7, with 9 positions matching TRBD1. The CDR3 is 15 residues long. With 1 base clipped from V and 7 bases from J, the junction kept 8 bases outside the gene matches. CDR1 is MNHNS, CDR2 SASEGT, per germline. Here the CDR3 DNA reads TGTGCCAGCAGTGAAGGGGCCGGGACAGGGCGGGAGCAGTACTTC. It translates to CASSEGAGTGREQYF.

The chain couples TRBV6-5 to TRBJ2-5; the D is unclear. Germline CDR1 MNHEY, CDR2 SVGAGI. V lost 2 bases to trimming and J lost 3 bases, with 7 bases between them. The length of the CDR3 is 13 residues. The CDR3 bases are TGTGCCAGCAGTTACGATTCCGAAGAGACCCAGTACTTC. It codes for CASSYDSEETQYF.

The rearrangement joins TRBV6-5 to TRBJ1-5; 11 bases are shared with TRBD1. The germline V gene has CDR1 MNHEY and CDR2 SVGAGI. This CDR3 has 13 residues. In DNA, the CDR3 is TGTGCAGTCGGGACAGGGGGGAATCAGCCCCAGCATTTT. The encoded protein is CAVGTGGNQPQHF.

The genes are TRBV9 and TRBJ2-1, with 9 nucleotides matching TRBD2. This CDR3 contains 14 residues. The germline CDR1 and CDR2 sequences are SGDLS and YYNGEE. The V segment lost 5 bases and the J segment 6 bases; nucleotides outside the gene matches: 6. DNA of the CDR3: TGTGCCAGCAGTTGGTCTAGCGGGGCCAATGAGCAGTTCTTC. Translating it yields CASSWSSGANEQFF.

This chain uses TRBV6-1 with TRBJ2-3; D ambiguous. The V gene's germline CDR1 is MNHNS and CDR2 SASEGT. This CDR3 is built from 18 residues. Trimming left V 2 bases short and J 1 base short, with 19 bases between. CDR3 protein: CASSENGRLVQGTDTQYF. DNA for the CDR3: TGTGCCAGCAGTGAAAATGGCCGTCTAGTTCAGGGCACAGATACGCAGTATTTT.

CDR3 DNA: TGTGCCAGCAGTTCTCGGGTCAGGGCATCCTCCTACGAGCAGTACTTC. Translated, it gives CASSSRVRASSYEQYF. The rearrangement joins TRBV6-5 to TRBJ2-7, with D maybe TRBD1 (5 bases). CDR1 is MNHEY and CDR2 is SVGAGI in the germline V gene. Trimming cost V 4 bases and J 0 bases, with 16 bases left between them. This CDR3 spans 16 amino acids.

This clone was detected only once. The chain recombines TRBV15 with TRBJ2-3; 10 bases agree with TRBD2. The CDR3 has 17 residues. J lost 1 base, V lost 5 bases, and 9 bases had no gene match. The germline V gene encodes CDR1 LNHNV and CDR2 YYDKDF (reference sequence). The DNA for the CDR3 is TGTGCCACCAGCTTAGAGGGACTAGCGACCCGCACAGATACGCAGTATTTT. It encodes CATSLEGLATRTDTQYF.

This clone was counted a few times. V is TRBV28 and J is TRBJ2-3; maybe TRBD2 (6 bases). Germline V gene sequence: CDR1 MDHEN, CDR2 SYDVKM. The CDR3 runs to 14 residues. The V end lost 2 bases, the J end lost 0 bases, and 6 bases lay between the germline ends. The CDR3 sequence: CASSLAGSTDTQYF. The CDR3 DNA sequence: TGTGCCAGCAGTTTAGCGGGGAGCACAGATACGCAGTATTTT.

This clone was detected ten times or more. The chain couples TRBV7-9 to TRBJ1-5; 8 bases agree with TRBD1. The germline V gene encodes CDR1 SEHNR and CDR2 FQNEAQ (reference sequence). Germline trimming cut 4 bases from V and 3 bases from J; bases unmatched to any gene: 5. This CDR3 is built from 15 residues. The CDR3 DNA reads TGTGCCAGCAGCTCGTCGACAGGGGCCAATCAGCCCCAGCATTTT. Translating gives CASSSSTGANQPQHF.